This TCR beta chain was recorded in a study of T-cell memory formation after mild COVID-19. As for the study in general: Largely donor-specific sequence clusters came from a couple of donors.

Study-level findings and limits: CD4+ contracting clones were found mainly in CM and EM, and CD8+ ones in EMRA. Memory cells collected pre-infection included some clones that later responded, suggesting cross-reactive memory joined.

The ends were cut back, 7 bases at V and 6 bases at J, with 25 bases in the middle. The CDR3 totals 16 residues. Per germline, CDR1 SQVTM and CDR2 ANQGSEA. cDNA libraries for TCR alpha and TCR beta, carrying sample barcodes and UMIs, came from 5'RACE with constant-segment primers. TCRdb reprocessed the 5' RACE reads with MiXCR, giving one entry per CDR3 protein. The data show approximately 260,000 distinct CDR3 sequences, 15% to 20% seen once. The table lists this clonotype with a few counts. Its antigen is as yet unknown. The V call is TRBV29-1, the J call TRBJ2-1, with D perhaps given as TRBD1 or TRBD2 (5 bases each). This clonotype was obtained from a man between 18 and 35 years old who had mild COVID-19 (a few samples of this study predate the infection). Cell type and time point are not known. The sequenced material came from PBMCs or a T cell subset sorted from them (not recorded which). CDR3 nucleotides: TGCAGCGACAGACCAGGGAGAGGTGGACGGGTCAATGAGCAGTTCTTC. Its protein is CSDRPGRGGRVNEQFF.